The 32 T cell receptor beta chains below were found in one sample sequenced in a study of blood T cell repertoires in COVID-19. Repertoires were generated with immunoSEQ multiplex PCR, while TCRdb's copy carries only in-frame clones and drops some. The table has 250,000 to 350,000 clones, more than 80% seen once. The sample comprised peripheral blood. The source is a woman aged 50 to 65 with COVID-19, enrolled during active disease.

The rearrangement links TRBV6-5 to TRBJ2-3, with 7 bases lining up with TRBD1. V shed 8 bases, J shed 6 bases, and the junction held 8 bases outside the gene matches. The CDR3 extends over 13 amino acids. CDR1 and CDR2 (germline): MNHEY, SVGAGI. CDR3 in amino acids: CASLGTARDTQYF. The CDR3 nucleotides read TGTGCCAGCCTGGGGACAGCCAGGGATACGCAGTATTTT.

The chain links TRBV23-1 to TRBJ2-7; D is unresolved. TRBV23-1 carries the ORF label, with uncertain function. Trimming removed 1 base at V and 3 bases at J, with 13 bases between. The CDR3 has 15 residues. CDR3: CASSQYGHRDYEQYF. CDR3 in DNA: TGCGCCAGCAGTCAATATGGGCACAGAGACTACGAGCAGTACTTC.

Regarding this clone: Additional DNA sequences in this sample encode the identical CDR3. The genes are TRBV7-2 and TRBJ2-1; TRBD2 matches 9 bases. This CDR3 has 15 amino acids. The germline V gene has CDR1 SGHTA and CDR2 FQGNSA. The V segment lost 4 bases and the J segment 4 bases; nucleotides outside the gene matches: 5. The CDR3 sequence: CASSSGTSSYNEQFF. In DNA, the CDR3 is TGTGCCAGCAGCTCCGGGACTAGCTCGTACAATGAGCAGTTCTTC. Full variable domain (outside the CDR3, taken from reference TRBV7-2 and TRBJ2-1): GAGVSQSPSNKVTEKGKDVELRCDPISGHTALYWYRQSLGQGLEFLIYFQGNSAPDKSGLPSDRFSAERTGGSVSTLTIQRTQQEDSAVYLCASSSGTSSYNEQFFGPGTRLTVL.

The rearrangement joins TRBV4-1 to TRBJ1-3, with TRBD1 matching over 8 bases. The CDR3 runs 16 residues. Unmatched junction bases numbered 13, after V lost 4 bases and J lost 8 bases. Germline V gene sequence: CDR1 MGHRA, CDR2 YSYEKL. In nucleotides, the CDR3 is TGCGCCAGCAGCCCCACCCCCGGACAGGGAGGATACACCATATATTTT. Translation: CASSPTPGQGGYTIYF.

As concerns this clone: Different DNA sequences within this sample yield the same CDR3. The V gene is TRBV5-1, the J gene TRBJ1-4; possible D gene TRBD1, 5 bases. With 0 bases removed from V and 5 bases from J, the gap between germline ends came to 8 bases. CDR3 size: 14 residues. The V gene's germline CDR1 is SGHRS and CDR2 YFSETQ. In DNA, the CDR3 is TGCGCCAGCAGCTTGGGTACAGGCAATGAAAAACTGTTTTTT. This translates into CASSLGTGNEKLFF. The full variable domain, with the rest looked up from reference TRBV5-1 and TRBJ1-4, is KAGVTQTPRYLIKTRGQQVTLSCSPISGHRSVSWYQQTPGQGLQFLFEYFSETQRNKGNFPGRFSGRQFSNSRSEMNVSTLELGDSALYLCASSLGTGNEKLFFGSGTQLSVL.

This chain connects TRBV7-2 to TRBJ2-5; TRBD1 aligns across 7 bases. The trim removed 7 bases at V and 10 bases at J, leaving 12 bases unmatched. Germline V gives CDR1 SGHTA, CDR2 FQGNSA. This CDR3 region has 13 residues. The CDR3 DNA follows: TGTGCCAGCACCTGGACAGGACCTCGGGACCAGTACTTC. Amino acids: CASTWTGPRDQYF. Together with reference TRBV7-2 and TRBJ2-5, the CDR3 gives the full variable domain: GAGVSQSPSNKVTEKGKDVELRCDPISGHTALYWYRQSLGQGLEFLIYFQGNSAPDKSGLPSDRFSAERTGGSVSTLTIQRTQQEDSAVYLCASTWTGPRDQYFGPGTRLLVL.

V gene TRBV19 combines with J gene TRBJ1-3, with a weak D call TRBD1 (5 bases). Germline V lookup: CDR1 LNHDA, CDR2 SQIVND (reference sequence). V shed 6 bases and J shed 7 bases, with 19 bases lying between them. The CDR3 extends over 15 amino acids. This CDR3 reads CASSPEGQALNTIYF. DNA of the CDR3: TGTGCCAGTAGCCCGGAGGGGCAGGCCTTGAACACCATATATTTT.

The chain couples TRBV7-9 to TRBJ1-1, with D uncertain. Germline values: CDR1 SEHNR, CDR2 FQNEAQ (reference sequence). The CDR3 length is 13 residues. Trimming took off 5 bases at V and 6 bases at J, with 13 bases between the two ends. For the CDR3, the DNA is TGTGCCAGCAGCCACCCGGAGAGGTCTGAAGCTTTCTTT. Amino acids: CASSHPERSEAFF.

The chain uses TRBV2 and TRBJ1-2; TRBD1 agrees at 9 bases. This CDR3 has 14 amino acids. V lost 6 bases, J lost 0 bases, and 2 bases stayed unmatched. Germline V gene sequence: CDR1 SNHLY, CDR2 FYNNEI. Written as DNA, the CDR3 is TGTGCCAGCAGGTGGACAGGGGCTAACTATGGCTACACCTTC. The encoded protein is CASRWTGANYGYTF.

The count of this clone is one. This chain links TRBV18 with TRBJ2-1; 8 bases map to TRBD2. This CDR3 is built from 16 residues. Germline lookup yields CDR1 KGHSH and CDR2 LQKENI. V dropped 3 bases and J dropped 6; count of bases not matched to a gene: 10. The CDR3 DNA is TGTGCCAGCTCACCCGGGAGCGGGAGCGTGGGCAATGAGCAGTTCTTC. Its protein is CASSPGSGSVGNEQFF.

The genes are TRBV15 and TRBJ2-1, with a tentative D call TRBD1 (6 bases). The CDR3 totals 17 residues. Deletions cut 1 base from V and 3 bases from J, with 16 bases between. In germline, CDR1 is LNHNV, CDR2 YYDKDF (reference sequence). This CDR3 is CATSRGVIQGFYNEQFF. The CDR3 DNA is TGTGCCACCAGCAGAGGAGTGATACAGGGCTTCTACAATGAGCAGTTCTTC.

The chain is built from TRBV5-8 and TRBJ1-4; D might be TRBD1 (6 bases). The CDR3 extends over 14 amino acids. CDR1 SGHTS and CDR2 YDEGEE come from the germline V gene. Trimming took 2 bases from V and 10 from J, leaving 15 bases between them. CDR3 sequence: CASSLRGGSGKLFF. In DNA form, the CDR3 reads TGTGCCAGCAGCTTACGAGGGGGATCTGGAAAACTGTTTTTT.

The chain carries TRBV5-1 and TRBJ1-1; 9 nucleotides match TRBD1. CDR3 length: 16 residues. J was trimmed by 0 bases and V by 4 bases; bases with no gene match: 7. Looked up from germline, CDR1 is SGHRS and CDR2 is YFSETQ. The CDR3 spells CASSLGQGGVNTEAFF. The CDR3 DNA is TGCGCCAGCAGCCTGGGACAGGGAGGCGTGAACACTGAAGCTTTCTTT. Using reference TRBV5-1 and TRBJ1-1 for the parts outside the CDR3, the full variable domain is KAGVTQTPRYLIKTRGQQVTLSCSPISGHRSVSWYQQTPGQGLQFLFEYFSETQRNKGNFPGRFSGRQFSNSRSEMNVSTLELGDSALYLCASSLGQGGVNTEAFFGQGTRLTVV.

The genes are TRBV6-6 and TRBJ1-4; weak D call: TRBD1 (5 bases). The CDR3 is 14 amino acids. The germline V and J ends were trimmed by 0 bases and 10 bases, with 12 bases remaining between them. Germline CDR1 reads MNHNY; CDR2 reads SVGAGI (reference sequence). CDR3 sequence reads: CASSYSAGGGKLFF. CDR3 nucleotide sequence: TGTGCCAGCAGTTACTCGGCCGGCGGGGGAAAACTGTTTTTT.

This chain connects TRBV2 to TRBJ1-2; unclear D gene. The germline V and J ends were trimmed by 4 bases and 2 bases, with 8 bases remaining between them. In germline, CDR1 is SNHLY, CDR2 FYNNEI. The CDR3 covers 13 residues. CDR3 region: CASSVGRNYGYTF. For the CDR3, the DNA is TGTGCCAGCAGTGTGGGCCGAAACTATGGCTACACCTTC.

The chain carries TRBV7-6 and TRBJ2-7, with D tentatively TRBD1 (6 bases). Germline CDR1 reads SGHVS; CDR2 reads FNYEAQ. Trimming took 3 bases from V and 2 from J, leaving 17 bases between them. This CDR3 is built from 16 residues. The CDR3 DNA follows: TGTGCCAGCAGCTTTGGACAGAAGCTACTTACCTACGAGCAGTACTTC. Translated, it gives CASSFGQKLLTYEQYF.

CDR3 sequence reads: CASSLSITNRETQYF. CDR3 bases: TGTGCCAGCAGTTTATCGATCACCAACAGGGAGACCCAGTACTTC. The chain carries TRBV27 and TRBJ2-5; weak D call: TRBD1 (5 bases). The CDR3 covers 15 residues. Trimming removed 0 bases from V and 5 bases from J, with 13 bases in between. Per the germline V gene, CDR1 is MNHEY and CDR2 is SMNVEV (reference sequence).

V usage is TRBV3-1 (or the pseudogene TRBV3-2) and J usage is TRBJ1-2; no clear D gene. The CDR3 spans 12 residues. The germline CDR1 and CDR2 sequences are LGHDT and YNNKEL (reference sequence). V gave up 1 base and J gave up 8 bases, with 8 bases separating them. CDR3 nucleotide sequence: TGTGCCAGCAGCCAAGGCGGCCTCGGCTACACCTTC. This gives the protein CASSQGGLGYTF.

The gene calls are TRBV20-1 and TRBJ1-6; 7 bases agree with TRBD1. Germline V gene lookup returns CDR1 DFQATT and CDR2 SNEGSKA (reference sequence). The CDR3 is 16 residues long. Trimming at V came to 3 bases and at J to 7 bases, leaving 12 bases not matched to a gene. The chain's CDR3 is CSASSQGQSPNSPLHF. CDR3 nucleotide sequence: TGCAGTGCTAGTTCCCAGGGACAGTCACCCAATTCACCCCTCCACTTT.

The chain has TRBV6-5 and TRBJ1-1; 10 bases are a match to TRBD1. The CDR3 consists of 13 residues. From germline, CDR1 is MNHEY and CDR2 SVGAGI. With V trimmed by 9 bases and J by 8 bases, 9 bases remained unmatched. CDR3 bases: TGTGCCAGTGACAGGGGGCGCCTCCCCGAAGCTTTCTTT. It specifies CASDRGRLPEAFF.

V is TRBV5-1 and J is TRBJ2-1, with D maybe TRBD1 (5 bases). Trimming shortened V by 3 bases and J by 0 bases, and 16 bases separated the two germline ends. This CDR3 is built from 17 residues. CDR1 and CDR2 from the germline V gene are SGHRS and YFSETQ. CDR3: CASSSGYADRSYNEQFF. DNA for the CDR3: TGCGCCAGCAGCTCAGGGTATGCGGATCGCTCCTACAATGAGCAGTTCTTC.

The chain recombines TRBV24-1 with TRBJ1-5; no clear D gene. Trimming pared 4 bases from V and 1 base from J, leaving 13 bases between. The CDR3 runs 16 residues. Looked up from germline, CDR1 is KGHDR and CDR2 is SFDVKD. The CDR3 loop is CATSDHRGSSNQPQHF. The CDR3 region has the DNA TGTGCCACCAGTGACCATCGAGGCTCCAGCAATCAGCCCCAGCATTTT.

The rearrangement uses TRBV2 and TRBJ1-5, with 7 positions matching TRBD1. Unmatched junction bases numbered 9, after V lost 6 bases and J lost 4 bases. Germline CDR1 reads SNHLY; CDR2 reads FYNNEI. The CDR3 has 15 amino acids. CDR3 nucleotide sequence: TGTGCCAGCAGCTACGGACAGGCGGTGAATCAGCCCCAGCATTTT. Translation gives CASSYGQAVNQPQHF. Based on the CDR3 plus reference TRBV2 and TRBJ1-5, the full variable domain is EPEVTQTPSHQVTQMGQEVILRCVPISNHLYFYWYRQILGQKVEFLVSFYNNEISEKSEIFDDQFSVERPDGSNFTLKIRSTKLEDSAMYFCASSYGQAVNQPQHFGDGTRLSIL.

The rearrangement links TRBV2 to TRBJ2-2, with 8 bases matching TRBD2. Trimming removed 8 bases from V and 4 bases from J; junction bases left unmatched: 6. Germline V lookup: CDR1 SNHLY, CDR2 FYNNEI. The CDR3 is 14 amino acids. The CDR3 sequence is CASLGGRPTGELFF. DNA of the CDR3: TGTGCCAGCTTAGGCGGGAGGCCCACCGGGGAGCTGTTTTTT.

The V gene is TRBV19, the J gene TRBJ2-4; 9 bases map to TRBD2. The junction had 9 bases not matched to a gene; V was cut back by 5 bases and J by 10 bases. Germline V gives CDR1 LNHDA, CDR2 SQIVND (reference sequence). The length of the CDR3 is 14 residues. The CDR3 loop is CASSWTSESLIQYF. CDR3 DNA sequence: TGTGCCAGTAGTTGGACTAGCGAATCGTTAATTCAGTACTTC.

The chain joins TRBV7-9 to TRBJ2-6, with TRBD1 matching over 8 bases. CDR3 length: 17 amino acids. The junction had 6 bases not matched to a gene; V was cut back by 5 bases and J by 0 bases. The germline CDR1 and CDR2 sequences are SEHNR and FQNEAQ (reference sequence). Here the CDR3 reads CASSADRGHSGANVLTF. Here the CDR3 DNA reads TGTGCCAGCAGCGCTGACAGGGGCCACTCTGGGGCCAACGTCCTGACTTTC.

This chain joins TRBV16 and TRBJ1-1, with D possibly being TRBD1 (5 bases). V was trimmed by 1 base and J by 1 base, leaving 7 bases between them. CDR1 KGHSY and CDR2 FQNENV come from the germline V gene. This CDR3 contains 14 residues. Here the CDR3 reads CASSQFQGNTEAFF. The CDR3 DNA sequence: TGTGCCAGCAGCCAATTTCAGGGGAACACTGAAGCTTTCTTT.

For this clone: This sample includes further DNA sequences coding for the same CDR3. This sequence joins TRBV5-5 and TRBJ1-1; D is uncertain. The V end was cut by 0 bases, the J end by 1 base, with 4 bases between. The CDR3 extends over 13 amino acids. Per the germline V gene, CDR1 is SGHKS and CDR2 is YYEKEE (reference sequence). CDR3 sequence: CASSLGRNTEAFF. The CDR3 coding sequence is TGTGCCAGCAGCTTGGGCAGGAACACTGAAGCTTTCTTT.

The V call is TRBV5-1, the J call TRBJ2-3, with TRBD1 as a possible D gene (6 bases). The CDR3 runs to 15 residues. Germline values: CDR1 SGHRS, CDR2 YFSETQ. V lost 6 bases to trimming and J lost 0 bases, with 14 bases between them. The CDR3 reads CASNQDSRSTDTQYF. The CDR3 nucleotides read TGCGCCAGCAACCAGGACAGCCGTAGCACAGATACGCAGTATTTT.

This chain uses TRBV11-3 with TRBJ2-2; D possibly corresponds to TRBD2 (6 bases). Looked up from germline, CDR1 is SGHNT and CDR2 is YENEEA. The CDR3 extends over 16 amino acids. With 3 bases removed from V and 4 bases from J, the gap between germline ends came to 15 bases. CDR3 residues: CASSFRSTGVTGELFF. In DNA, the CDR3 is TGTGCCAGCAGCTTTCGAAGTACGGGAGTCACCGGGGAGCTGTTTTTT.

This chain connects TRBV14 to TRBJ2-1; tentative D call: TRBD2 (5 bases). CDR1 SGHDN and CDR2 FVKESK come from the germline V gene. This CDR3 has 13 residues. V lost 4 bases, J lost 9 bases, and 13 bases lay in between. This chain's CDR3 is CASSPTRMGEQFF. The DNA of the CDR3 is TGTGCCAGCAGCCCAACTAGGATGGGTGAGCAGTTCTTC. The full variable domain, completed using reference TRBV14 and TRBJ2-1, is EAGVTQFPSHSVIEKGQTVTLRCDPISGHDNLYWYRRVMGKEIKFLLHFVKESKQDESGMPNNRFLAERTGGTYSTLKVQPAELEDSGVYFCASSPTRMGEQFFGPGTRLTVL.

V and J are TRBV7-9 and TRBJ1-2; D is ambiguous. The CDR3 contains 14 residues. CDR1 is SEHNR, CDR2 FQNEAQ, per germline (reference sequence). Trimming removed 6 bases at V and 4 bases at J, with 15 bases between. CDR3 nucleotide sequence: TGTGCCAGCAGTTCGAGTGATTCGGGCTATGGCTACACCTTC. Translating gives CASSSSDSGYGYTF. The complete variable domain, with remaining parts taken from reference TRBV7-9 and TRBJ1-2, reads DTGVSQNPRHKITKRGQNVTFRCDPISEHNRLYWYRQTLGQGPEFLTYFQNEAQLEKSRLLSDRFSAERPKGSFSTLEIQRTEQGDSAMYLCASSSSDSGYGYTFGSGTRLTVV.